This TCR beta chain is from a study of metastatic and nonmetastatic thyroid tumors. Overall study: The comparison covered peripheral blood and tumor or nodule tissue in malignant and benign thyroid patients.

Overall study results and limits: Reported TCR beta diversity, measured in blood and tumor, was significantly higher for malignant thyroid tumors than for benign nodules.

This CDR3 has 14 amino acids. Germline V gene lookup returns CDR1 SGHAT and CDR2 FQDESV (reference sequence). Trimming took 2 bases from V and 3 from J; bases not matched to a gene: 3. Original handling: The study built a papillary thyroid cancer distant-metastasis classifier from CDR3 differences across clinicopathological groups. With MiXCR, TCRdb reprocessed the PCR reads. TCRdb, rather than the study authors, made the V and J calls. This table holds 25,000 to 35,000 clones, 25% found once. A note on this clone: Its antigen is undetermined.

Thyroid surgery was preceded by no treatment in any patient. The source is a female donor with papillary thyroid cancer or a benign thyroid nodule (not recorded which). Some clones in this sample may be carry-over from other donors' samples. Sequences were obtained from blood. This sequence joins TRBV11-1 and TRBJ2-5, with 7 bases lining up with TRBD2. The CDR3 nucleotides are TGTGCCAGCAGCTTAAGAACTAGCGAAGAGACCCAGTACTTC. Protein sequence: CASSLRTSEETQYF.